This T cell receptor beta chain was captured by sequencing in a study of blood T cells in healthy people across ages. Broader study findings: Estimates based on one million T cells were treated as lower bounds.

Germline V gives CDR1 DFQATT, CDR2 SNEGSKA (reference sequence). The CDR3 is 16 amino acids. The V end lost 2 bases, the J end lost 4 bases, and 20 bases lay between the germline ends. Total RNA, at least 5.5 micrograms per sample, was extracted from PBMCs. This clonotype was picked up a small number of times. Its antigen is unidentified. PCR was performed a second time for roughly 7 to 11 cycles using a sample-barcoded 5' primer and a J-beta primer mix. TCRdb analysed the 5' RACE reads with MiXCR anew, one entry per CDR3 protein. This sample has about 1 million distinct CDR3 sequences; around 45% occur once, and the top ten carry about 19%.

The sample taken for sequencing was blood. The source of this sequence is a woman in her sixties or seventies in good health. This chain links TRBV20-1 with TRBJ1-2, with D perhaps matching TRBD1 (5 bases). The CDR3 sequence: CSARRGGGGIVYGYTF. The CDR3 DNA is TGCAGTGCTAGAAGAGGTGGGGGGGGTATTGTCTATGGCTACACCTTC.